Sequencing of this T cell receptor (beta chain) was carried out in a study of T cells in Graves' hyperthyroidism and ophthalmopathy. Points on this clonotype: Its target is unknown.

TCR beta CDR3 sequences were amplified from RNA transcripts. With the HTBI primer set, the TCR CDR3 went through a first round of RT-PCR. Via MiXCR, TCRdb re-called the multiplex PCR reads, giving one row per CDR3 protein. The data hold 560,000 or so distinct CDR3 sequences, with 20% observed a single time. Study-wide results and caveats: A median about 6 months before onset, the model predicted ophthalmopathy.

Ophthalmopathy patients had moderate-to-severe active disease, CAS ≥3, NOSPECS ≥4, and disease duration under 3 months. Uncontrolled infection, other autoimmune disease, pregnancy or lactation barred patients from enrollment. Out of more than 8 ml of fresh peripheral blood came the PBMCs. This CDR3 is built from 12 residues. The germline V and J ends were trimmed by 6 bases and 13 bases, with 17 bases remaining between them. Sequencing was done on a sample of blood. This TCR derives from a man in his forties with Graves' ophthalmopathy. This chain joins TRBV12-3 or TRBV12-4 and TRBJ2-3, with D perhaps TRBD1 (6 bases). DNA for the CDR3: TGTGCCAGCAGCCAGGGGACACACAACGAGTATTTT. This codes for CASSQGTHNEYF.